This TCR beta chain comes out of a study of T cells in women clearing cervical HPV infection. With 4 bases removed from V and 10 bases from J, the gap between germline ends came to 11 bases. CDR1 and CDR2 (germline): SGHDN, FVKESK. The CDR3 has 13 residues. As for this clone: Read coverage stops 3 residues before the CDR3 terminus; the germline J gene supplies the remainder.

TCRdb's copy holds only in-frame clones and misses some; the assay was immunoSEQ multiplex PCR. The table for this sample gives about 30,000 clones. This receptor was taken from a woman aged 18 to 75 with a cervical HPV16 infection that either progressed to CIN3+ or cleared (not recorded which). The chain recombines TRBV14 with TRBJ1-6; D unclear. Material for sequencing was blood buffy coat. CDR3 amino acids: CASSRTRGSPLHF. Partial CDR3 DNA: TGTGCCAGCAGCCGGACTAGAGGATCACCC. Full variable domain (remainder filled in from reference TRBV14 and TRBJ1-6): EAGVTQFPSHSVIEKGQTVTLRCDPISGHDNLYWYRRVMGKEIKFLLHFVKESKQDESGMPNNRFLAERTGGTYSTLKVQPAELEDSGVYFCASSRTRGSPLHFGNGTRLTVT.